This T cell receptor beta chain was identified in a study of blood T cells in healthy people across ages. Next came a second PCR, run for about 6 to 11 cycles, which used a sample-barcoded 5' primer along with a J-beta primer mix. TCRdb fed the 5' RACE reads into MiXCR, producing one record per CDR3 protein. The repertoire has approximately 880,000 distinct CDR3 sequences, around 49% of them found once; the top ten carry roughly 12%. The CDR3 runs to 12 residues. CDR1 SNHLY and CDR2 FYNNEI come from the germline V gene. Trimming removed 3 bases at V and 10 bases at J, with 10 bases between. Total RNA amounts of at least 5.5 micrograms were extracted per sample.

The source of this sequence is a man under 40 in good health. Sequencing was performed on blood. The chain employs TRBV2 and TRBJ2-4; D unclear. CDR3 loop: CASSEGDRIQYF. The CDR3 DNA reads as TGTGCCAGCAGTGAGGGCGACCGAATTCAGTACTTC.